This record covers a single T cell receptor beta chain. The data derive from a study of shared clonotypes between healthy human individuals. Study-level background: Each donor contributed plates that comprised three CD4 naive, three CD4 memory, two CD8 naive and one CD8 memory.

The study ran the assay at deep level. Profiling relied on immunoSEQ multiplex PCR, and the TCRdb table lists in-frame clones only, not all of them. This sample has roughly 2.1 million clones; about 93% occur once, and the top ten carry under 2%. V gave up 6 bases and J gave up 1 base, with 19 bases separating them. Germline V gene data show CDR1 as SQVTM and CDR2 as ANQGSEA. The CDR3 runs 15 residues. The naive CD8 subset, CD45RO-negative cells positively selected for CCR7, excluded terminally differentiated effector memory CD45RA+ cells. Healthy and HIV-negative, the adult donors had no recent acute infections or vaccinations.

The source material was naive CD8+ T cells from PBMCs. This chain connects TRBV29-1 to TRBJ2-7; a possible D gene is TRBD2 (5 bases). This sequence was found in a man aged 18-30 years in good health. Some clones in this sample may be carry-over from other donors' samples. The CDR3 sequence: CSVTIYEGQSYEQYF. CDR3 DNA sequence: TGCAGCGTAACTATTTATGAGGGTCAATCCTACGAGCAGTACTTC.